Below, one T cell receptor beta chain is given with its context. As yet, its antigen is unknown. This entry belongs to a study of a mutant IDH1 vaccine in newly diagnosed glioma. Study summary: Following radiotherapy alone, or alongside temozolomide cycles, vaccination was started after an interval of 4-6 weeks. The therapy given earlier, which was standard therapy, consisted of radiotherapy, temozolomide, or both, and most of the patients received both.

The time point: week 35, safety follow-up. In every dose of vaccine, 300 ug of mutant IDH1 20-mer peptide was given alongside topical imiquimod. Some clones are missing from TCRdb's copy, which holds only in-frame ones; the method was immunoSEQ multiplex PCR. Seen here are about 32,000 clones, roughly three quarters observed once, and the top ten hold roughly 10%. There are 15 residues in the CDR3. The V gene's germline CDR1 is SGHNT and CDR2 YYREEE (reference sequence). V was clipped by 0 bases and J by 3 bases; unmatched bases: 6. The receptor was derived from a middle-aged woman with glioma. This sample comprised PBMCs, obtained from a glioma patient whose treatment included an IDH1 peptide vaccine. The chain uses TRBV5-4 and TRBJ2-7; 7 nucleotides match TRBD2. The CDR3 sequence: CASSLALGGGYEQYF. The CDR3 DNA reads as TGTGCCAGCAGCTTGGCGTTAGGCGGGGGCTACGAGCAGTACTTC.